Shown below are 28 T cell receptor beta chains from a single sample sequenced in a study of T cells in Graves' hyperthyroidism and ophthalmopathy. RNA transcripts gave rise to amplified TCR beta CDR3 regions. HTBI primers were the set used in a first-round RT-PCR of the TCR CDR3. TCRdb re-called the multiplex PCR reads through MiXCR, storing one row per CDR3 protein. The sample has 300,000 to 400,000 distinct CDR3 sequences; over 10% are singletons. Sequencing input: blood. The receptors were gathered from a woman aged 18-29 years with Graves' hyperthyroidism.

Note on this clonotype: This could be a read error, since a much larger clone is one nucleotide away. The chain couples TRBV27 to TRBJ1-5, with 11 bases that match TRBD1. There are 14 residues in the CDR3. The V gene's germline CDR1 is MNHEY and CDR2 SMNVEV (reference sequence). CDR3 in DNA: TGTGCCAGCAGAGGACAGGGGGCGATTCAGTCCCAGCATTTT. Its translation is CASRGQGAIQSQHF.

CDR3 amino acids: CASSSGTFEQYF. The CDR3 DNA reads TGTGCCAGCAGCTCCGGGACCTTCGAGCAGTACTTC. The V call is TRBV5-6, the J call TRBJ2-7, with D perhaps assigned TRBD1 or TRBD2 (5 bases each). The CDR3 runs to 12 residues. Germline V gene lookup returns CDR1 SGHDT and CDR2 YYEEEE. Trimming removed 3 bases at V and 6 bases at J, with 10 bases between.

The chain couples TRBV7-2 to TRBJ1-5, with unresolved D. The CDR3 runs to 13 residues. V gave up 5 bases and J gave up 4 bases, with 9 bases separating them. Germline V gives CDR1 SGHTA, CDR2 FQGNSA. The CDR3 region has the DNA TGTGCCAGCAGCCTGGATCAGAATCAGCCCCAGCATTTT. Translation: CASSLDQNQPQHF.

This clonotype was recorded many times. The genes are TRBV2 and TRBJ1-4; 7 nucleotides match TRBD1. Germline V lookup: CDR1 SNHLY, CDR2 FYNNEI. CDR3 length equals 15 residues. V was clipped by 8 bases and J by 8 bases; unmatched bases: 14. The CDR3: CASRGVGTASEKLFF. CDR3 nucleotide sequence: TGTGCCAGCCGGGGGGTCGGGACAGCGTCCGAAAAACTGTTTTTT. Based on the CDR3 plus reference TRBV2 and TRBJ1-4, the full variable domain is EPEVTQTPSHQVTQMGQEVILRCVPISNHLYFYWYRQILGQKVEFLVSFYNNEISEKSEIFDDQFSVERPDGSNFTLKIRSTKLEDSAMYFCASRGVGTASEKLFFGSGTQLSVL.

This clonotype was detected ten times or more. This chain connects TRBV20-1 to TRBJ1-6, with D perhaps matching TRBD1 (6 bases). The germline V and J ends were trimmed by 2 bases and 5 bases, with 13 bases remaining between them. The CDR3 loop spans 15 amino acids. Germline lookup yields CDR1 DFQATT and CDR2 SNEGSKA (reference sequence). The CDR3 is CSARQGLRNNSPLHF. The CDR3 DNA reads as TGCAGTGCTAGACAGGGGTTAAGGAATAATTCACCCCTCCACTTT.

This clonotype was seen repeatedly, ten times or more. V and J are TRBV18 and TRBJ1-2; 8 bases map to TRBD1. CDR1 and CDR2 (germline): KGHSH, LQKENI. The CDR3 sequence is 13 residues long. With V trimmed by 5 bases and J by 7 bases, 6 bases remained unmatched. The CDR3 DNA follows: TGTGCCAGCTCAGCGAGGACAGGGCTTGGCTACACCTTC. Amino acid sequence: CASSARTGLGYTF.

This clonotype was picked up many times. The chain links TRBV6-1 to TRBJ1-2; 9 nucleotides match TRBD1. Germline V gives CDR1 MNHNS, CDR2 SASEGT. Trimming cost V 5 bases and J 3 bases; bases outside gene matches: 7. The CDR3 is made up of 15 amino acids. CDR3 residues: CASSKDRGKYYGYTF. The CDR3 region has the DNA TGTGCCAGCAGTAAGGACAGGGGAAAATACTATGGCTACACCTTC.

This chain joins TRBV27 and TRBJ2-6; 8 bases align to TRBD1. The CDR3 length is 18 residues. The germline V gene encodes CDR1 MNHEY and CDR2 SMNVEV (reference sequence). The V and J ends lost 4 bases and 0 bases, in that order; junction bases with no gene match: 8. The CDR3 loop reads CASSYGTGLSSGANVLTF. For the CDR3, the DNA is TGTGCCAGCAGTTACGGGACAGGTTTGAGCTCTGGGGCCAACGTCCTGACTTTC. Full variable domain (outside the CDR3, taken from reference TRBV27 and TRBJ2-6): EAQVTQNPRYLITVTGKKLTVTCSQNMNHEYMSWYRQDPGLGLRQIYYSMNVEVTDKGDVPEGYKVSRKEKRNFPLILESPSPNQTSLYFCASSYGTGLSSGANVLTFGAGSRLTVL.

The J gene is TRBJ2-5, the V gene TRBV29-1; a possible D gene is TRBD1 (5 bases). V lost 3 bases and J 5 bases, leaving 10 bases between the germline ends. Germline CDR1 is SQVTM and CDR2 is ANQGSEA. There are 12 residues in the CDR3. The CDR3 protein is CSVDRATETQYF. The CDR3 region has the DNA TGCAGCGTTGACAGGGCAACGGAGACCCAGTACTTC.

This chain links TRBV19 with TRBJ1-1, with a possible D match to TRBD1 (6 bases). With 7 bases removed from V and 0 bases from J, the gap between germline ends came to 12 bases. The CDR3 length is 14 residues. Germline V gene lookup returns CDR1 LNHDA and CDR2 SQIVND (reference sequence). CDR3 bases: TGTGCCAGTACCCGGGGGCAATTGAACACTGAAGCTTTCTTT. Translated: CASTRGQLNTEAFF.

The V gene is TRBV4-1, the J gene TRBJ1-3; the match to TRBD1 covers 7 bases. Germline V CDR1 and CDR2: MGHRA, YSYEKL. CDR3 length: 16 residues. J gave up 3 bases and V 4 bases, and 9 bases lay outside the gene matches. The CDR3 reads CASSPRGQTFGNTIYF. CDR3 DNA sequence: TGCGCCAGCAGCCCACGGGGACAGACTTTTGGAAACACCATATATTTT.

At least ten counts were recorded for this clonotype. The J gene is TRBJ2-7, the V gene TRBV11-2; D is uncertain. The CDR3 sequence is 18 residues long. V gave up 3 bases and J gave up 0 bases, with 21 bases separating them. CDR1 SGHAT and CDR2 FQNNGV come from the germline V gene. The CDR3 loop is CASSFDSFPGHYSYEQYF. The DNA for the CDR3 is TGTGCCAGCAGCTTTGATAGTTTCCCGGGCCACTACTCCTACGAGCAGTACTTC.

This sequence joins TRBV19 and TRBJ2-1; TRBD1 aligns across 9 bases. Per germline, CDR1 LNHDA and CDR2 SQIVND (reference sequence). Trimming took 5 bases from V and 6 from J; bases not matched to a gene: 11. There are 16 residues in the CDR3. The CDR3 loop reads CASSPHRGRISNEQFF. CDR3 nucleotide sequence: TGTGCCAGTAGTCCGCACAGGGGGCGCATTTCCAATGAGCAGTTCTTC.

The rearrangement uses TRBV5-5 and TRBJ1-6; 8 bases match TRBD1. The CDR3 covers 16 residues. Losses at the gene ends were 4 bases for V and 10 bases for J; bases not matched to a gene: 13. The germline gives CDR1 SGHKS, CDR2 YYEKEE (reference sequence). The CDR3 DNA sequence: TGTGCCAGCAGCGTAGAGACAGGGGATAGAGGGTCACCCCTCCACTTT. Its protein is CASSVETGDRGSPLHF.

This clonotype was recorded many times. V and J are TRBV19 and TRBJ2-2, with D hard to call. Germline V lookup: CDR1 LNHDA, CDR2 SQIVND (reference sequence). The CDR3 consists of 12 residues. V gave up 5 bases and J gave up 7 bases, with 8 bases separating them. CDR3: CASSVPIGELFF. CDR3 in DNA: TGTGCCAGTAGTGTCCCAATCGGGGAGCTGTTTTTT.

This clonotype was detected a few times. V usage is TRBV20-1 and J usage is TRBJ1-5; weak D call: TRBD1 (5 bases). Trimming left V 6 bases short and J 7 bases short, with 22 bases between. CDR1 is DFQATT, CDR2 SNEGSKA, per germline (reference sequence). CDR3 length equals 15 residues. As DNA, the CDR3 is TGCAGTGCCCGGAGGGATGAGGGGTGGAGGCAGCCCCAGCATTTT. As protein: CSARRDEGWRQPQHF.

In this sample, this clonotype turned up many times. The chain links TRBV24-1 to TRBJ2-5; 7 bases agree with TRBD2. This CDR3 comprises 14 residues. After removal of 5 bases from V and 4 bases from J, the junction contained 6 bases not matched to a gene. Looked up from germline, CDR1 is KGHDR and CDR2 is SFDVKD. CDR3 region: CATSASGVRETQYF. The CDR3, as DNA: TGTGCCACCAGTGCAAGCGGGGTACGAGAGACCCAGTACTTC.

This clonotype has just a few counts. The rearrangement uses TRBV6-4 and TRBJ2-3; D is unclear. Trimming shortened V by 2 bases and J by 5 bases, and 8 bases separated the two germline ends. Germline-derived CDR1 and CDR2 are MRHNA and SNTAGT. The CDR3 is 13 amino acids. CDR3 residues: CASSDDGGDTQYF. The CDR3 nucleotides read TGTGCCAGCAGTGACGATGGTGGAGATACGCAGTATTTT.

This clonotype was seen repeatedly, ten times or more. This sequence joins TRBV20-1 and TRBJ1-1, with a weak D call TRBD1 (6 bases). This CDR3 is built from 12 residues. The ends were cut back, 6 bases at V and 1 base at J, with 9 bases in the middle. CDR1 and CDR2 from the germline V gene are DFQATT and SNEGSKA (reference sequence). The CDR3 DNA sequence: TGCAGTGCCCCGGACAGGAACACTGAAGCTTTCTTT. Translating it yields CSAPDRNTEAFF.

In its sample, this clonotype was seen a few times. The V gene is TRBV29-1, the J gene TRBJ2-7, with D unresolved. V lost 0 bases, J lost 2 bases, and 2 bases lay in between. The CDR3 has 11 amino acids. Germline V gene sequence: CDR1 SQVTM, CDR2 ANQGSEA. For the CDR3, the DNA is TGCAGCGTTGAAGATCCCTACGAGCAGTACTTC. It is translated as CSVEDPYEQYF.

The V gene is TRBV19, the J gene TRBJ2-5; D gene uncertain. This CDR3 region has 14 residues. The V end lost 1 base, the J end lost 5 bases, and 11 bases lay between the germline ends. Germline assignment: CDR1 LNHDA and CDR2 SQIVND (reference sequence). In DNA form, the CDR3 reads TGTGCCAGTAGTATAGGTCGGGCCCAGGAGACCCAGTACTTC. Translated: CASSIGRAQETQYF. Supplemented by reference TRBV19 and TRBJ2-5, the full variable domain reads DGGITQSPKYLFRKEGQNVTLSCEQNLNHDAMYWYRQDPGQGLRLIYYSQIVNDFQKGDIAEGYSVSREKKESFPLTVTSAQKNPTAFYLCASSIGRAQETQYFGPGTRLLVL.

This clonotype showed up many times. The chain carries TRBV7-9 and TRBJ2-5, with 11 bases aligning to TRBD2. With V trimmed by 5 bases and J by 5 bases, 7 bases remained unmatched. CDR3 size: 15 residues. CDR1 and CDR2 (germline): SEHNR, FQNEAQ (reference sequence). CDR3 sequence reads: CASSVAGTSGETQYF. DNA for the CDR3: TGTGCCAGCAGCGTTGCGGGGACTAGCGGTGAGACCCAGTACTTC.

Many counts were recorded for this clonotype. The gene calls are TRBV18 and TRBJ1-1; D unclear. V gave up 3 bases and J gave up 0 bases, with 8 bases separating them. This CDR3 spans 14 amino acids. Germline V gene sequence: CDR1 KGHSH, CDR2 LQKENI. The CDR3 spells CASSPDNMNTEAFF. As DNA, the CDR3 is TGTGCCAGCTCACCTGATAACATGAACACTGAAGCTTTCTTT.

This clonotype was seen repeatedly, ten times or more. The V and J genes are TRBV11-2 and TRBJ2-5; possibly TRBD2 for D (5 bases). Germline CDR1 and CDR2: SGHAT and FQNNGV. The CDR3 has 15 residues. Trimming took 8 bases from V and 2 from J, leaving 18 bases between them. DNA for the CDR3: TGTGCCAGCGCTACCTCGAGGGTGGGGCAAGAGACCCAGTACTTC. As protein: CASATSRVGQETQYF. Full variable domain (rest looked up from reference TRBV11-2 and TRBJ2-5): EAGVAQSPRYKIIEKRQSVAFWCNPISGHATLYWYQQILGQGPKLLIQFQNNGVVDDSQLPKDRFSAERLKGVDSTLKIQPAKLEDSAVYLCASATSRVGQETQYFGPGTRLLVL.

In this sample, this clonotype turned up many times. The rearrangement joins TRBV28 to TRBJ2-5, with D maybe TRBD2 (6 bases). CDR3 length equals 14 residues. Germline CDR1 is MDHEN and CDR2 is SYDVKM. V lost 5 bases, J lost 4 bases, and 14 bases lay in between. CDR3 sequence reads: CASSPPSGAETQYF. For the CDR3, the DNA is TGTGCCAGCAGTCCCCCTTCGGGAGCAGAGACCCAGTACTTC.

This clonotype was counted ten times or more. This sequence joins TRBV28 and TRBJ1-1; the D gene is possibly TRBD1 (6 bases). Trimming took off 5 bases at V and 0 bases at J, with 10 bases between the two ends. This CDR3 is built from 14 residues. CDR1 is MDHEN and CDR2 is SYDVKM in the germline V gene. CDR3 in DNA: TGTGCCAGCAGTATTGACAGGATGAACACTGAAGCTTTCTTT. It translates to CASSIDRMNTEAFF.

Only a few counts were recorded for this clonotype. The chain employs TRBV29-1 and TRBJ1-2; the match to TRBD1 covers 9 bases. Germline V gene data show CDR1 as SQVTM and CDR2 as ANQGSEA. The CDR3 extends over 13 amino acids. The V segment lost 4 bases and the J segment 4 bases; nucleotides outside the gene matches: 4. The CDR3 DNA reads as TGCAGCGTTGTGGGACAGGGACTCTATGGCTACACCTTC. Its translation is CSVVGQGLYGYTF.

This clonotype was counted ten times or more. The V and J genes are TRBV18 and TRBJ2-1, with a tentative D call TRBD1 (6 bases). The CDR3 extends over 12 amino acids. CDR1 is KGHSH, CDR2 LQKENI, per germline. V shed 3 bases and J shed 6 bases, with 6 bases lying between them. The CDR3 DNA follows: TGTGCCAGCTCACCGGACAGCAATGAGCAGTTCTTC. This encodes CASSPDSNEQFF.